The sequence of this TCR beta chain was determined in a study of T cell clones after liver transplantation. Across the study: Immunosuppression withdrawal was tried within 2 years after liver transplantation in this trial. Post-transplant blood was tracked for graft-donor-reactive T cell clones identified in a pre-transplant mixed lymphocyte reaction.

TCRdb's copy holds only in-frame clones and misses some; the assay was immunoSEQ multiplex PCR. The sample comprises about 53,000 clones, 65% to 85% of which are singletons, and over 7% rests with the top ten. The starting material was CD4+ T cells from blood, obtained before liver transplant. This TCR was recovered from a human donor who received a liver transplant.

For the CDR3, the DNA is TGTGCCAGCAGCACCGGACTGGCTAGCACAGATACGCAGTATTTT. Protein: CASSTGLASTDTQYF. This rearrangement joins TRBV5-6 to TRBJ2-3; D might be TRBD2 (5 bases). V was clipped by 4 bases and J by 0 bases, with 12 bases between them. Germline V gene data show CDR1 as SGHDT and CDR2 as YYEEEE. CDR3 length equals 15 residues.